Reported below is one T cell receptor (beta chain). Its antigen is unidentified. This record comes from a study of shared clonotypes between healthy human individuals. Turning to the study itself: CD4 naive cells filled three plates per donor, CD4 memory three, CD8 naive two and CD8 memory one.

CD8 cells regarded as naive lacked CD45RO, were positively chosen for CCR7, and omitted terminally differentiated effector memory CD45RA+ cells. Sequencing used immunoSEQ multiplex PCR; TCRdb keeps in-frame clones, though not all of them. The table lists under 2,000,000 clones, just under 95% of them singletons. Study results and caveats: Clonotype sharing among donors, it was expected, would be affected by sequencing depth.

Per the germline V gene, CDR1 is LGHNA and CDR2 is YNFKEQ. The CDR3 is 18 residues long. The ends were cut back, 2 bases at V and 1 base at J, with 17 bases in the middle. The TCR sequence derives from a man between 18 and 35 years old in good health. The chain recombines TRBV4-2 with TRBJ2-2; either TRBD1 or TRBD2 may supply D (5 bases each). The source material was naive CD8+ T cells sorted from blood. As DNA, the CDR3 is TGTGCCAGCAGCCAATCTGCCCCCGGGACCGAGAACACCGGGGAGCTGTTTTTT. It specifies CASSQSAPGTENTGELFF.